This T cell receptor (beta chain) was identified during a study of T cell repertoires in cytomegalovirus infection. Study context: Epitope selection comprised recently identified HLA-C-restricted CMV epitopes and well-studied HLA-B-restricted CMV epitopes. Carrying CMV and the relevant HLA type showed in public TCR beta signatures.

This clonotype was counted ten times or more. Its cognate antigen is unknown. TCRdb used MiXCR to reprocess the reads, holding one entry per CDR3 protein. The data contain about 83,000 distinct CDR3 sequences, around 25% of them singletons. Findings and limits, study-wide: There were HLA-C-restricted CMV-specific TCR beta clonotypes dominating the ex vivo response.

V shed 3 bases and J shed 2 bases, with 5 bases lying between them. CDR3 length equals 13 residues. This sample comprised CD8+ T cells from cultured PBMCs, obtained from culture after CMV antigen stimulation. The J gene is TRBJ1-5, the V gene TRBV12-3 or TRBV12-4; D gene ambiguous. The TCR originated in a human donor in good health (CMV status not recorded). Some clones in this sample may be carry-over from other donors' samples. In nucleotides, the CDR3 is TGTGCCAGCAGTTTTTGGGGCAATCAGCCCCAGCATTTT. This translates into CASSFWGNQPQHF.